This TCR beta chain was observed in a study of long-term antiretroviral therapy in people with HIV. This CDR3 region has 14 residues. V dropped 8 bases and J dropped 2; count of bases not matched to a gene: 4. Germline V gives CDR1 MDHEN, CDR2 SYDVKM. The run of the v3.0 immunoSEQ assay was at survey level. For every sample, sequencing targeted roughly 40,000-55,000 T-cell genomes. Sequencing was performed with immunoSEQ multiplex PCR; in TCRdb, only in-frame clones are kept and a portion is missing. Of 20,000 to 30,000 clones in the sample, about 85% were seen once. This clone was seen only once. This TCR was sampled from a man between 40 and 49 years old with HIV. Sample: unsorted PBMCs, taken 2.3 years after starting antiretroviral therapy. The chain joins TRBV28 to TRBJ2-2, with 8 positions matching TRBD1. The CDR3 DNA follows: TGTGCCAGCTGGACAGGGTACAACACCGGGGAGCTGTTTTTT. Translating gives CASWTGYNTGELFF.